This T cell receptor beta chain was sequenced in a study of T-cell reconstitution after alpha-beta-depleted transplantation in children. A TCRbeta library incorporating unique molecular identifiers was prepared. One entry per CDR3 protein results from TCRdb running MiXCR on the PCR reads. The sample includes a few hundred thousand distinct CDR3 sequences, roughly 9.1% of them seen just once. CDR1 is SQVTM, CDR2 ANQGSEA, per germline. This CDR3 is 13 amino acids long. Trimming took 8 bases from V and 4 from J, leaving 16 bases between them. This clonotype was recorded many times. Its specificity is unknown. General observations from the study: After one year, T-cell counts and TCRbeta diversity mostly came from new T cells. Some patients' high day-60 TCRbeta diversity was attributed to recipient cells surviving conditioning. Several hundred expanded graft clones reportedly were the source of alpha-beta T cells about two months after transplant.

The clonotype comes from a boy younger than two with acute myeloid leukemia, due to receive a stem cell transplant. This chain uses TRBV29-1 with TRBJ2-3; weak D call: TRBD1 (5 bases). Source: PBMCs, taken before TCRalphabeta/CD19-depleted stem cell transplant. The CDR3 region is CSQGRSGADTQYF. CDR3 coding DNA: TGCAGCCAGGGCAGGTCGGGCGCAGATACGCAGTATTTT.